One sample yielded the 18 T cell receptor beta chains listed below, sequenced in a study of T cell responses to AZD1222 COVID-19 vaccine (dated by TCRdb to 2020 to 2022). Library preparation was by the immunoSEQ multiplex PCR assay. The table was pulled from immuneACCESS by TCRdb, which kept in-frame rearrangements only. Such tables lose some clones; where checked, under half of the loss comes from unresolved V genes, and the rest has no known cause. Within this sample are some 130,000 clones, with about nine tenths of them counted one time only. Together, the top ten hold roughly 6.5% of the sample. The time point tag for this specimen amounts to: baseline before first vaccination. The input for sequencing was peripheral blood, taken on day 0 of AZD1222 vaccination. The receptors come from an adult in good health.

The genes are TRBV4-1 and TRBJ2-3; 7 nucleotides agree with TRBD2. The CDR3 covers 13 residues. In germline, CDR1 is MGHRA, CDR2 YSYEKL. The ends lost 4 bases at V and 9 bases at J; junction bases unmatched: 7. The CDR3, as DNA: TGCGCCAGCAGCCGTTCGGGGGAGGGCACGCAGTATTTT. It encodes CASSRSGEGTQYF.

This sequence joins TRBV6-5 and TRBJ1-3, with 7 bases fitting TRBD1. This CDR3 has 15 amino acids. V was clipped by 5 bases and J by 0 bases; unmatched bases: 4. From germline, CDR1 is MNHEY and CDR2 SVGAGI. The CDR3 nucleotides read TGTGCCAGCAGTCAGGACAGGCTCTCTGGAAACACCATATATTTT. It yields the protein CASSQDRLSGNTIYF.

The J gene is TRBJ1-1, the V gene TRBV19; maybe TRBD1 (5 bases). The CDR3 covers 15 residues. The germline gives CDR1 LNHDA, CDR2 SQIVND (reference sequence). The V gene lost 4 bases and the J gene lost 0 bases, with 12 bases spanning the gap. For the CDR3, the DNA is TGTGCCAGTAGTACGACAGTTTTCATGAACACTGAAGCTTTCTTT. It encodes CASSTTVFMNTEAFF. Variable domain in full (rest from reference TRBV19 and TRBJ1-1): DGGITQSPKYLFRKEGQNVTLSCEQNLNHDAMYWYRQDPGQGLRLIYYSQIVNDFQKGDIAEGYSVSREKKESFPLTVTSAQKNPTAFYLCASSTTVFMNTEAFFGQGTRLTVV.

V is TRBV3-1 (or the pseudogene TRBV3-2) and J is TRBJ2-3; D is ambiguous. CDR1 is LGHDT and CDR2 is YNNKEL in the germline V gene (reference sequence). The CDR3 spans 11 residues. Trimming cost V 2 bases and J 5 bases, with 2 bases left between them. This CDR3 reads CASSQIDTQYF. The CDR3 bases are TGTGCCAGCAGCCAAATAGATACGCAGTATTTT.

V usage is TRBV20-1 and J usage is TRBJ2-7, with unresolved D. The germline CDR1 and CDR2 sequences are DFQATT and SNEGSKA (reference sequence). This CDR3 spans 11 amino acids. V lost 4 bases and J lost 6, with 10 bases in between. CDR3 in DNA: TGCAGTGCTATTGGGGTCCTCGAGCAGTACTTC. As protein: CSAIGVLEQYF.

This rearrangement joins TRBV6-1 to TRBJ1-3; perhaps TRBD1 as D (5 bases). The CDR3 has 15 amino acids. Between the trimmed V and J ends, which lost 2 bases and 8 bases, there was a span of 16 bases. The germline V gene has CDR1 MNHNS and CDR2 SASEGT. CDR3 in DNA: TGTGCCAGCAGTGAACCCCTCGCCGGGGGTGACACCATATATTTT. Encoded protein: CASSEPLAGGDTIYF.

In this sample, this clone turned up a few times. The CDR3 loop reads CASTASWAQTYEQYF. The CDR3 nucleotides read TGTGCCAGCACCGCTTCATGGGCACAGACCTACGAGCAGTACTTC. The chain is built from TRBV2 and TRBJ2-7, with unresolved D. The CDR3 is 15 amino acids. Germline CDR1 SNHLY, CDR2 FYNNEI. The V and J ends lost 7 bases and 2 bases respectively, with 18 bases between them.

The V gene is TRBV30, the J gene TRBJ2-5; D is tentatively TRBD1 or TRBD2 (6 bases each). With 2 bases removed from V and 4 bases from J, the gap between germline ends came to 11 bases. Germline CDR1 reads GTSNPN; CDR2 reads SVGIG (reference sequence). The CDR3 loop spans 13 amino acids. For the CDR3, the DNA is TGTGCCTGGAGTTACGGGGGCGGAGAGACCCAGTACTTC. Encoded protein: CAWSYGGGETQYF.

This chain joins TRBV7-9 and TRBJ2-7; 8 positions match TRBD1. J gave up 3 bases and V 1 base, and 5 bases lay outside the gene matches. The CDR3 length is 15 residues. CDR1 and CDR2 (germline): SEHNR, FQNEAQ (reference sequence). CDR3 bases: TGTGCCAGCAGCTTAGGGACAGGGACCAACTACGAGCAGTACTTC. Its protein is CASSLGTGTNYEQYF.

The J gene is TRBJ1-5, the V gene TRBV5-6; the D gene is possibly TRBD1 (5 bases). From germline, CDR1 is SGHDT and CDR2 YYEEEE. The V and J ends lost 0 bases and 7 bases respectively, with 14 bases between them. There are 15 residues in the CDR3. The CDR3: CASSLASERGQPQHF. CDR3 nucleotides: TGTGCCAGCAGCTTGGCGAGTGAGAGGGGCCAGCCCCAGCATTTT.

Written as DNA, the CDR3 is TGTGCCACCAGCAGAGATCGTGGCAGGGTCTACGAGCAGTACTTC. As protein: CATSRDRGRVYEQYF. The chain recombines TRBV15 with TRBJ2-7; D might be TRBD1 (5 bases). Germline CDR1 is LNHNV and CDR2 is YYDKDF (reference sequence). V lost 0 bases to trimming and J lost 3 bases, with 12 bases between them. The CDR3 has 15 residues. Full variable domain (missing parts from reference TRBV15 and TRBJ2-7): DAMVIQNPRYQVTQFGKPVTLSCSQTLNHNVMYWYQQKSSQAPKLLFHYYDKDFNNEADTPDNFQSRRPNTSFCFLDIRSPGLGDTAMYLCATSRDRGRVYEQYFGPGTRLTVT.

This clone was seen a single time. V usage is TRBV5-1 and J usage is TRBJ1-2; 10 positions agree with TRBD1. V shed 3 bases, J shed 4 bases, and the junction held 3 bases outside the gene matches. CDR1 is SGHRS and CDR2 is YFSETQ in the germline V gene. There are 14 residues in the CDR3. The CDR3 DNA sequence: TGCGCCAGCAGCTGGGGGGACAGGGGCTATGGCTACACCTTC. Translation gives CASSWGDRGYGYTF.

This chain joins TRBV28 and TRBJ1-2, with D perhaps TRBD1 (5 bases). The CDR3 is 13 residues long. Germline lookup yields CDR1 MDHEN and CDR2 SYDVKM. The V gene lost 10 bases and the J gene lost 0 bases, with 12 bases spanning the gap. The CDR3, as DNA: TGTGCCACCATCGACAGTGCTAACTATGGCTACACCTTC. Protein: CATIDSANYGYTF.

V is TRBV9 and J is TRBJ2-1, with 7 bases fitting TRBD1. Looked up from germline, CDR1 is SGDLS and CDR2 is YYNGEE. The junction had 7 bases not matched to a gene; V was cut back by 4 bases and J by 0 bases. The CDR3 consists of 16 residues. As DNA, the CDR3 is TGTGCCAGCAGCCCAAGACAGGGTGACTCCTACAATGAGCAGTTCTTC. Its translation: CASSPRQGDSYNEQFF.

The chain employs TRBV27 and TRBJ2-1; 11 bases map to TRBD1. CDR1 is MNHEY, CDR2 SMNVEV, per germline (reference sequence). This CDR3 has 14 residues. V gave up 6 bases and J gave up 7 bases; unmatched junction bases: 5. The CDR3 reads CASRRTGGRNEQFF. CDR3 sequence (DNA): TGTGCCAGCAGGAGGACAGGGGGCAGGAATGAGCAGTTCTTC.

J is TRBJ1-4 and V is TRBV4-2; 9 bases line up with TRBD1. V lost 0 bases to trimming and J lost 5 bases; unmatched junction nucleotides: 1. CDR1 is LGHNA and CDR2 is YNFKEQ in the germline V gene. The CDR3 covers 15 residues. DNA of the CDR3: TGTGCCAGCAGCCAAGAGGACAGGGGAAATGAAAAACTGTTTTTT. Encoded protein: CASSQEDRGNEKLFF.

Points on this clone: The same CDR3 is also encoded by other DNA sequences in this sample. V gene TRBV3-1 (or the pseudogene TRBV3-2) combines with J gene TRBJ2-7; perhaps TRBD2 as D (7 bases). The V gene's germline CDR1 is LGHDT and CDR2 YNNKEL (reference sequence). Deletions cut 4 bases from V and 6 bases from J, with 10 bases between. This CDR3 has 12 residues. The chain's CDR3 is CASSRGGGEQYF. CDR3 in DNA: TGTGCCAGCAGCCGGGGGGGCGGCGAGCAGTACTTC.

CDR3 sequence: CASSGTGQGYEKLFF. The CDR3 DNA reads as TGTGCCAGCAGCGGAACGGGACAGGGATATGAAAAACTGTTTTTT. The chain couples TRBV16 to TRBJ1-4; TRBD1 agrees at 9 bases. CDR1 and CDR2 (germline): KGHSY, FQNENV. Trimming removed 5 bases from V and 6 bases from J; junction bases left unmatched: 7. The CDR3 consists of 15 residues.